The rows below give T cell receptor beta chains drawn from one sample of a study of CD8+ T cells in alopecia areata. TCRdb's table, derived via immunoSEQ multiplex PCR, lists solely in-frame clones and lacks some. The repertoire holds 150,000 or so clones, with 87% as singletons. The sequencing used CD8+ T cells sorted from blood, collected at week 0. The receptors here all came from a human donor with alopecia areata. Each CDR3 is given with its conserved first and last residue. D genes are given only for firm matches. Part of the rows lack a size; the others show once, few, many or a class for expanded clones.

TGCGCCAGCAGTGAGGGGGCCGCCCACGAGCAGTACTTC | CASSEGAAHEQYF | TRBV10-2 | 13 | NA | NA | TRBJ2-7
TGTGCCAGCAGCCTAAAGGTAACAGGAGGTTACAATGAGCAGTTCTTC | CASSLKVTGGYNEQFF | TRBV4-2 | 16 | NA | NA | TRBJ2-1
TGTGCCAGCAGCCCCCGACAGGGGGTTGATACGCAGTATTTT | CASSPRQGVDTQYF | TRBV7-6 | 14 | TRBD1 | NA | TRBJ2-3
TGTGCCAGTATCACATCGGACACCGGGGAGCTGTTTTTT | CASITSDTGELFF | TRBV19 | 13 | NA | NA | TRBJ2-2
TGTGCCAGCAAGGCCGGGTTAAGGAACACCGGGGAGCTGTTTTTT | CASKAGLRNTGELFF | TRBV6-5 | 15 | NA | NA | TRBJ2-2
TGTGCCAGCAGCTTTGGGACAGCCTCTATGGGCTACACCTTC | CASSFGTASMGYTF | TRBV5-6 | 14 | TRBD1 | once | TRBJ1-2
TGCAGCGTTCGGGGTGTATCTGGGGCCAACGTCCTGACTTTC | CSVRGVSGANVLTF | TRBV29-1 | 14 | NA | NA | TRBJ2-6
TGCAGCGTTGATTTTGGGGGAGGAAACACCGGGGAGCTGTTTTTT | CSVDFGGGNTGELFF | TRBV29-1 | 15 | NA | NA | TRBJ2-2
TGTGCCAGCAGCTTAGACAGGGGCGGTGGCTACACCTTC | CASSLDRGGGYTF | TRBV7-9 | 13 | TRBD1 | NA | TRBJ1-2
TGTGCCAGCAGCGATTCTGGGGAGGCCAAAAACATTCAGTACTTC | CASSDSGEAKNIQYF | TRBV13 | 15 | NA | NA | TRBJ2-4
TGTGCCAGCAGCGTAGAGGGGGCCTACTCTGGAATAGATACGCAGTATTTT | CASSVEGAYSGIDTQYF | TRBV9 | 17 | TRBD1 | NA | TRBJ2-3
TGTGCCAGCAGCCTCCCCGGGGGACCCTACGAGCAGTACTTC | CASSLPGGPYEQYF | TRBV5-8 | 14 | NA | NA | TRBJ2-7
TGTGCCAGCAGCTTAGCTTGGGACTTTGATGAGCAGTTCTTC | CASSLAWDFDEQFF | TRBV11-2 | 14 | NA | NA | TRBJ2-1
TGTGCCAGCAGCTTAGATCCGAGTTATGAGCAGTTCTTC | CASSLDPSYEQFF | TRBV11-2 | 13 | NA | NA | TRBJ2-1
TGTGCCAGCTCACCAACTAGCGGCTACGAGCAGTACTTC | CASSPTSGYEQYF | TRBV18 | 13 | TRBD2 | NA | TRBJ2-7
TGCAGCGTTAGCCCCGGACCCTCCTACGAGCAGTACTTC | CSVSPGPSYEQYF | TRBV29-1 | 13 | NA | NA | TRBJ2-7
TGTGCCACCAGCATGGGGACAATCTACGAGCAGTACTTC | CATSMGTIYEQYF | TRBV15 | 13 | NA | NA | TRBJ2-7
TGTGCCAGCAGCTTGGGGGGCACCGGGGAGCTGTTTTTT | CASSLGGTGELFF | TRBV7-9 | 13 | NA | NA | TRBJ2-2
TGTGCCTGGAGTGGTTTAACAGGGAAGAACTATGGCTACACCTTC | CAWSGLTGKNYGYTF | TRBV30 | 15 | NA | NA | TRBJ1-2
TGTGCCAGCAGCTTAGACGCGTGGGACAGCCATTTTTCGAACACCGGGGAGCTGTTTTTT | CASSLDAWDSHFSNTGELFF | TRBV11-2 | 20 | TRBD1 | NA | TRBJ2-2
TGTGCCAGCAGCGTAGGTAGCATCTACGAGACCCAGTACTTC | CASSVGSIYETQYF | TRBV9 | 14 | NA | NA | TRBJ2-5
TGCAGCGTTGAAGTGACAGGGGACACGAACAATGAGCAGTTCTTC | CSVEVTGDTNNEQFF | TRBV29-1 | 15 | TRBD1 | NA | TRBJ2-1
TGTGCCAGCAGCTTATTAGCGGGACCAGAAGATACGCAGTATTTT | CASSLLAGPEDTQYF | TRBV7-9 | 15 | TRBD2 | NA | TRBJ2-3
TGCAGCGTTGGAGCCCTTTTTGAGGGGGCGGAGACCCAGTACTTC | CSVGALFEGAETQYF | TRBV29-1 | 15 | TRBD1 | NA | TRBJ2-5
TGTGCCGGCAGGGACGGGGCGGGAGGCTACACCTTC | CAGRDGAGGYTF | TRBV6-1 | 12 | NA | NA | TRBJ1-2
TGCGCCAGCAGCTTGGGAGACAGCGGGGCCCACCCGGCGTATTTT | CASSLGDSGAHPAYF | TRBV5-1 | 15 | TRBD2 | NA | TRBJ2-3
TGTGCCAGCAGCTTAAGTCTAGGATACGATACGCAGTATTTT | CASSLSLGYDTQYF | TRBV7-8 | 14 | NA | NA | TRBJ2-3
TGTGCCAGCAGCGGACAGGGAGGCCACAATGAGCAGTTCTTC | CASSGQGGHNEQFF | TRBV5-5 | 14 | TRBD1 | NA | TRBJ2-1
TGTGCCAGCAGCCCACCAGGTTCGGCCGAAGAGCAGTTCTTC | CASSPPGSAEEQFF | TRBV5-4 | 14 | NA | NA | TRBJ2-1
TGTGCCAGCACCCTCAGGGATTCCTACAATGAGCAGTTCTTC | CASTLRDSYNEQFF | TRBV11-2 | 14 | NA | NA | TRBJ2-1
TGCGCCAGCAGTGAGACTAGCGCCCGTTTTGCCGGGGAGCTGTTTTTT | CASSETSARFAGELFF | TRBV10-2 | 16 | TRBD2 | NA | TRBJ2-2
TGTGCCAGTAGTATAAGGGGGGACAGGGTGAATTCACCCCTCCACTTT | CASSIRGDRVNSPLHF | TRBV19 | 16 | TRBD1 | NA | TRBJ1-6
TGTGCCAGTAGTCTCGCCGGGGGGGCTAAATCTGAAGCTTTCTTT | CASSLAGGAKSEAFF | TRBV19 | 15 | NA | NA | TRBJ1-1
TGTGCCAGCAGCTTAACCTCGACTAGTTCAGATACGCAGTATTTT | CASSLTSTSSDTQYF | TRBV7-2 | 15 | NA | once | TRBJ2-3
TGTGCCAGCAGTGAATCGGCAAAAGATGGCTACACCTTC | CASSESAKDGYTF | TRBV25-1 | 13 | NA | few | TRBJ1-2
TGTGCCAGCAGCCAAGATGGGCAGGGACCTTATAGCTCTGGGGCCAACGTCCTGACTTTC | CASSQDGQGPYSSGANVLTF | TRBV14 | 20 | NA | NA | TRBJ2-6
TGTGCCAGCAGCAAGGACAGGAGGAACGAGCAGTACTTC | CASSKDRRNEQYF | TRBV7-7 | 13 | TRBD1 | few | TRBJ2-7
TGTGCCAGCAGCTCGGACCGCACAGATACGCAGTATTTT | CASSSDRTDTQYF | TRBV11-1 | 13 | NA | NA | TRBJ2-3
TGCGCCAGCAAACACGGGACTTTCGAATCCTACGAGCAGTACTTC | CASKHGTFESYEQYF | TRBV10-2 | 15 | NA | NA | TRBJ2-7
TGCGCCAGCAGCCCCTGGGTATCAGCGGGGAGCAATGAGCAGTTCTTC | CASSPWVSAGSNEQFF | TRBV5-1 | 16 | TRBD2 | NA | TRBJ2-1
TGCGCCAGCAGTGAGTCTGTGAAGCGGGGGAGCTCCTACAATGAGCAGTTCTTC | CASSESVKRGSSYNEQFF | TRBV10-1 | 18 | TRBD2 | few | TRBJ2-1
TGTGCCAGCAGTTGGGACAATTACGAGCAGTACTTC | CASSWDNYEQYF | TRBV6-5 | 12 | NA | few | TRBJ2-7
TGTGCCAGCAGCATACTGGGACTTAACAATGAGCAGTTCTTC | CASSILGLNNEQFF | TRBV28 | 14 | NA | once | TRBJ2-1
TGTGCCAGCAGTGAACCCCTAAAGCGGGGCTATTACAATGAGCAGTTCTTC | CASSEPLKRGYYNEQFF | TRBV25-1 | 17 | TRBD2 | NA | TRBJ2-1